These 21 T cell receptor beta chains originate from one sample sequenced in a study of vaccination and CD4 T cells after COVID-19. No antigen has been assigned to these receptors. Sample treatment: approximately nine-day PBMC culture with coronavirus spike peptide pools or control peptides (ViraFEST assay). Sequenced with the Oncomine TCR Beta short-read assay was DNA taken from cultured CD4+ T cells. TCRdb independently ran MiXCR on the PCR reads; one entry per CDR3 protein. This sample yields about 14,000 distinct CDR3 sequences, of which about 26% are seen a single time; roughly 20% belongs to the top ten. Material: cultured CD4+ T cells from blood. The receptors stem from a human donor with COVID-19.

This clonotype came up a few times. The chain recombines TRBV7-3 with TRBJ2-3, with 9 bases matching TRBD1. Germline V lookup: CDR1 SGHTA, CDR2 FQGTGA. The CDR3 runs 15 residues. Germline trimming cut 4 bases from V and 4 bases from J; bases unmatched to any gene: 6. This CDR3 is CASSSGQGRADTQYF. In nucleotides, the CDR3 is TGTGCCAGCAGCTCGGGACAGGGTAGGGCAGATACGCAGTATTTT.

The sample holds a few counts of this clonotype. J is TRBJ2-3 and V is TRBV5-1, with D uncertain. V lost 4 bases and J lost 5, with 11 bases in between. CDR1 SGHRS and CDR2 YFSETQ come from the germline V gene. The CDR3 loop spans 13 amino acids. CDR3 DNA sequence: TGCGCCAGCAGCACCCTCCTAGGAGATACGCAGTATTTT. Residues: CASSTLLGDTQYF.

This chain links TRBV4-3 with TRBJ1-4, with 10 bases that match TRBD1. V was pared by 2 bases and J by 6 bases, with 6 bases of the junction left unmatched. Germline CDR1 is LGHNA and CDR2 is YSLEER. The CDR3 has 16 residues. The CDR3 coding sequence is TGCGCCAGCAGCCAATCCCCTGGGACAGGGGATGAAAAACTGTTTTTT. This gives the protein CASSQSPGTGDEKLFF.

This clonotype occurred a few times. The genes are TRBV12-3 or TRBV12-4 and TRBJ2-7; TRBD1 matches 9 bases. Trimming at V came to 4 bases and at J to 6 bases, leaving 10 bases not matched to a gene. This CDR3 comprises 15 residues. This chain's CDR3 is CASSWGTGKNVEQYF. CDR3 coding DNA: TGTGCCAGCAGTTGGGGGACAGGGAAGAACGTCGAGCAGTACTTC.

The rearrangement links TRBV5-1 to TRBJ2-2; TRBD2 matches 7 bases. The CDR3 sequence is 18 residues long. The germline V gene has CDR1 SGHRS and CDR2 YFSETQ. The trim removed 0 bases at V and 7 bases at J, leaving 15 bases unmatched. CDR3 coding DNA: TGCGCCAGCAGCTTGGCCTCCCCCCGGGGAGGGTATCTCGGGGAGCTGTTTTTT. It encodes CASSLASPRGGYLGELFF.

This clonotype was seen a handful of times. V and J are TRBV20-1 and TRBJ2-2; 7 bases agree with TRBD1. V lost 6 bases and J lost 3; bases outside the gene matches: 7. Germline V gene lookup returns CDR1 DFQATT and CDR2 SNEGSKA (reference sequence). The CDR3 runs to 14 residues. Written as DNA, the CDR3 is TGCAGTGCCCTAAGGGGGCCTGACACCGGGGAGCTGTTTTTT. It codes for CSALRGPDTGELFF.

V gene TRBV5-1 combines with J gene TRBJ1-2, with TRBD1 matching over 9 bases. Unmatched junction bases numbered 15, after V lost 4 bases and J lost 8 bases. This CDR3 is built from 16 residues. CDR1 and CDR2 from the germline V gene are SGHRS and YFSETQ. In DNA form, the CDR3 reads TGCGCCAGCAGCGCGGGGGGACAGGGCAATTTCTACGGCTACACCTTC. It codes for CASSAGGQGNFYGYTF.

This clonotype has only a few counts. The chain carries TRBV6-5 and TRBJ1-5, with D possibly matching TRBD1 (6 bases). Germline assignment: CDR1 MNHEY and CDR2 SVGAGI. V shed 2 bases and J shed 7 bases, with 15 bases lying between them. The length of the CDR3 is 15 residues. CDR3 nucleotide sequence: TGTGCCAGCAGTTACACTCAGGGGAAGGGGCAGCCCCAGCATTTT. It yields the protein CASSYTQGKGQPQHF.

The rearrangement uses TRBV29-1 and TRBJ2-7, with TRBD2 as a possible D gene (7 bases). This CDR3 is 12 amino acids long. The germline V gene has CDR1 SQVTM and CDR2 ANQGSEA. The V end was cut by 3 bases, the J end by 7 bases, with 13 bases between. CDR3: CSVDSRGGEQYF. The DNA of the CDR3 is TGCAGCGTTGATTCCAGGGGAGGGGAGCAGTACTTC.

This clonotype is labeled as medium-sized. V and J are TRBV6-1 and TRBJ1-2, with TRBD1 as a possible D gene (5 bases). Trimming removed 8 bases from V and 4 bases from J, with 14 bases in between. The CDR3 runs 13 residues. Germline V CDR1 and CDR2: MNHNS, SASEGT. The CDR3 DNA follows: TGTGCCAGCTCAAACAGGTACGGCTATGGCTACACCTTC. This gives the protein CASSNRYGYGYTF.

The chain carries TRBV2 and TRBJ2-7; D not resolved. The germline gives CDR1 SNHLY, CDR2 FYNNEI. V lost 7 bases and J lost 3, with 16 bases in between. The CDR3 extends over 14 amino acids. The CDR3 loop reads CASTRPGQFYEQYF. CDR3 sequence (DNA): TGTGCCAGCACCCGGCCTGGCCAATTCTACGAGCAGTACTTC.

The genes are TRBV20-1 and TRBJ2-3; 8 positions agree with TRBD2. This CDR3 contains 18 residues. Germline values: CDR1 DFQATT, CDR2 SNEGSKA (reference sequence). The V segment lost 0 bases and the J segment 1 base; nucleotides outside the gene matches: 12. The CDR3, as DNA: TGCAGTGCTAGAGATGGGGCTAAACGGGGGGGCGGCACAGATACGCAGTATTTT. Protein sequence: CSARDGAKRGGGTDTQYF.

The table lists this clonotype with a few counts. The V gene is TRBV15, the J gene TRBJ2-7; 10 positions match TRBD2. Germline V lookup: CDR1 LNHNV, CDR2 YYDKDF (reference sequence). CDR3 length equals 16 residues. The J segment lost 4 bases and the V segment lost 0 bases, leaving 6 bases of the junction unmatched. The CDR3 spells CATSRDRSSGGYEQYF. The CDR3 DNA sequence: TGTGCCACCAGCAGAGATCGGTCTAGCGGGGGTTACGAGCAGTACTTC.

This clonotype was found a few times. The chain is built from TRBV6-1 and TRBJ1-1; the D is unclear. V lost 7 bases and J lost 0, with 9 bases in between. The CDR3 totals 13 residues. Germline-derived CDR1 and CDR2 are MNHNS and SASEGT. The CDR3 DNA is TGTGCCAGCACGGGAACCATGAACACTGAAGCTTTCTTT. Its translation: CASTGTMNTEAFF.

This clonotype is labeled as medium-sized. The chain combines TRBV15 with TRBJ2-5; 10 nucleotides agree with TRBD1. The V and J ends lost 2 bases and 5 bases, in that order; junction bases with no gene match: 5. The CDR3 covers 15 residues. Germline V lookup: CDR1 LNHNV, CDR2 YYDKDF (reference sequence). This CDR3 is CATSRTGTGEETQYF. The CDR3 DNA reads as TGTGCCACCAGCAGAACCGGGACAGGGGAGGAGACCCAGTACTTC.

The CDR3 DNA reads as TGTGCCAGCAGGCACAAATTTTACGAGCAGTACTTC. As protein: CASRHKFYEQYF. This rearrangement joins TRBV6-1 to TRBJ2-7, with unresolved D. The CDR3 contains 12 residues. The germline V gene has CDR1 MNHNS and CDR2 SASEGT. Trimming pared 6 bases from V and 4 bases from J, leaving 10 bases between.

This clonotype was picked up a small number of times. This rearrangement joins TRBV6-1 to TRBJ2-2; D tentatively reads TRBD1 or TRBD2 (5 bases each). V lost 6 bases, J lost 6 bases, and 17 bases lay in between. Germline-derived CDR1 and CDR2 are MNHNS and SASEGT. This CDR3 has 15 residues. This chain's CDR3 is CASSRVQGVAGELFF. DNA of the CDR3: TGTGCCAGCAGCCGGGTTCAGGGAGTGGCCGGGGAGCTGTTTTTT.

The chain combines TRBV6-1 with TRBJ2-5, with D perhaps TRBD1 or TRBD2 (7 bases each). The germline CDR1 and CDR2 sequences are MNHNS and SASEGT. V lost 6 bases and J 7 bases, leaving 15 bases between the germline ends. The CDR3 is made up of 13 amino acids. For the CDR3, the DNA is TGTGCCAGCAGCCAGCAGGGGGGGGGGACCCAGTACTTC. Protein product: CASSQQGGGTQYF.

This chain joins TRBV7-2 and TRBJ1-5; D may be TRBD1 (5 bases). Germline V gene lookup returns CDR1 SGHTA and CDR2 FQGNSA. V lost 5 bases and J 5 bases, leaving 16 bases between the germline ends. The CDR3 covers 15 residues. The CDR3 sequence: CASSPPGGGDQPQHF. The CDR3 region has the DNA TGTGCCAGCAGCCCCCCGGGGGGGGGAGATCAGCCCCAGCATTTT.

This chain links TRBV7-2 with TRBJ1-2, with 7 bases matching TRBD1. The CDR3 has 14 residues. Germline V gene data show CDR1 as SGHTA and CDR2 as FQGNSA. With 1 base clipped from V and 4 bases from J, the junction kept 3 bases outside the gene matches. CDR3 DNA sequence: TGTGCCAGCAGCTTAGGACAGGGTGCCTATGGCTACACCTTC. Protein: CASSLGQGAYGYTF.

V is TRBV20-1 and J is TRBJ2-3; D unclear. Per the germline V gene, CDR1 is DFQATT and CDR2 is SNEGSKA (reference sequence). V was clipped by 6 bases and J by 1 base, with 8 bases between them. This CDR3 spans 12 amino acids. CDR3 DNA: TGCAGTGCGGGCCTGGGCACAGATACGCAGTATTTT. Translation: CSAGLGTDTQYF.